In its sample, the clone carrying this T cell receptor (beta chain) was seen many times. MiXCR was run by TCRdb on the 5' RACE reads, yielding one entry per CDR3 protein. This sample has 610,000 or so distinct CDR3 sequences, with more than 9% found just once. The sample is drawn from a study of T cells after yellow fever vaccination. Germline assignment: CDR1 MDHEN and CDR2 SYDVKM. CDR3 length: 14 amino acids. J gave up 2 bases and V 7 bases, and 6 bases lay outside the gene matches. Source: PBMCs, taken on the day of the yellow fever booster vaccination. This TCR was sampled from a man younger than 45 who received the YFV17D yellow fever vaccine. V gene TRBV28 combines with J gene TRBJ2-7; 9 bases line up with TRBD2. The chain's CDR3 is CASIRREGPYEQYF. In DNA, the CDR3 is TGTGCCAGCATAAGGCGGGAGGGACCCTACGAGCAGTACTTC. The full variable domain, with the rest looked up from reference TRBV28 and TRBJ2-7, is DVKVTQSSRYLVKRTGEKVFLECVQDMDHENMFWYRQDPGLGLRLIYFSYDVKMKEKGDIPEGYSVSREKKERFSLILESASTNQTSMYLCASIRREGPYEQYFGPGTRLTVT.